This T cell receptor (beta chain) was documented in a study of T cells after posttransplantation cyclophosphamide. Study-wide findings and caveats: TRB overlap between skin or GI tissue T cells and blood was limited. TRB clonality was highly associated with recipient CMV seropositivity and reactivation. Later post-transplant blood repertoires were often dominated by donor CD8+ memory clones.

The CDR3 length is 16 residues. Trimming removed 6 bases from V and 3 bases from J; junction bases left unmatched: 10. Germline CDR1 reads MNHEY; CDR2 reads SMNVEV (reference sequence). This clone occurred many times. Its antigen is as yet unknown. Data came from immunoSEQ multiplex PCR; TCRdb stores just in-frame clones and leaves some out. This sample has about 7,500 clones, each found more than once. Cyclophosphamide on days +3 and +4 followed busulfan-fludarabine conditioning and a marrow graft. The J gene is TRBJ2-7, the V gene TRBV27; 11 positions match TRBD2. The sequence was obtained from a female patient in her fifties or sixties who received an allogeneic stem cell transplant from a related donor, was CMV-positive, and had no GVHD. Some of the T cells may derive from the graft donor. The sample was PBMCs, taken after allogeneic stem cell transplant with posttransplant cyclophosphamide. Written as DNA, the CDR3 is TGTGCCAGCAGCATCCTTAGCGGGAGGGTAGTCTACGAGCAGTACTTC. Translated, it gives CASSILSGRVVYEQYF.